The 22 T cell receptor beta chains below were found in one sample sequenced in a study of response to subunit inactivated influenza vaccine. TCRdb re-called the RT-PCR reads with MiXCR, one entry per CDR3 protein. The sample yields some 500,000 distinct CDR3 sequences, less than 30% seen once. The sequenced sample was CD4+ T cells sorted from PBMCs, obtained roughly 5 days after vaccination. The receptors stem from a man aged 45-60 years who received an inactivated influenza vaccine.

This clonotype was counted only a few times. CDR3 protein: CASRVQAPGNSPLHF. CDR3 nucleotide sequence: TGTGCCAGCAGGGTGCAGGCCCCAGGGAATTCACCCCTCCACTTT. This chain uses TRBV7-2 with TRBJ1-6; perhaps TRBD1 as D (5 bases). The CDR3 runs 15 residues. Germline CDR1 is SGHTA and CDR2 is FQGNSA. V shed 6 bases and J shed 7 bases, with 16 bases lying between them. Using reference TRBV7-2 and TRBJ1-6 for the parts outside the CDR3, the full variable domain is GAGVSQSPSNKVTEKGKDVELRCDPISGHTALYWYRQSLGQGLEFLIYFQGNSAPDKSGLPSDRFSAERTGGSVSTLTIQRTQQEDSAVYLCASRVQAPGNSPLHFGNGTRLTVT.

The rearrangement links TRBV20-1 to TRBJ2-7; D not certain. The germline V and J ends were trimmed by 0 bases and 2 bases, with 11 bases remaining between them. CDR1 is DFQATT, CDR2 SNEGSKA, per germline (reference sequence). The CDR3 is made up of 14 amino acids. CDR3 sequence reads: CSARDSLHAYEQYF. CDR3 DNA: TGCAGTGCTAGAGATTCTTTACACGCCTACGAGCAGTACTTC.

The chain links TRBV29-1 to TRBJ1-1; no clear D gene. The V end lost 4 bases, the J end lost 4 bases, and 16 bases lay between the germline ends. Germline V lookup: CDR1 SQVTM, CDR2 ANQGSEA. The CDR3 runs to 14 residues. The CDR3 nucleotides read TGCAGCGTTGGCCTTGCTTCGGGCGGCACTGAAGCTTTCTTT. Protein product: CSVGLASGGTEAFF.

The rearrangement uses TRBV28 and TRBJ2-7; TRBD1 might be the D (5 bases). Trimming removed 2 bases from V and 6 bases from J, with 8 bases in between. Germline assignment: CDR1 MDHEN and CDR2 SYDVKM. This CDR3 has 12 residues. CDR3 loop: CASSLPGREQYF. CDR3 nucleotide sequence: TGTGCCAGCAGTTTACCAGGGCGCGAGCAGTACTTC.

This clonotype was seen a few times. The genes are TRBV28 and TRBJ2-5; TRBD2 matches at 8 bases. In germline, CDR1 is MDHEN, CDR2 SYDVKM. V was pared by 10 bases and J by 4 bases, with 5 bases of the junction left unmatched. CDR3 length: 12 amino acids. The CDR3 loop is CATAGGVETQYF. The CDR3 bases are TGTGCCACCGCCGGGGGGGTAGAGACCCAGTACTTC.

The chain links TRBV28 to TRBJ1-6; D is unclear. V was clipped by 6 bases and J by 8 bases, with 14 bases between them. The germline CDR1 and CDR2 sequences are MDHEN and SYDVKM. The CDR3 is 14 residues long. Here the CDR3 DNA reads TGTGCCAGCAGCCCCCTACTATCGGATTCACCCCTCCACTTT. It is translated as CASSPLLSDSPLHF. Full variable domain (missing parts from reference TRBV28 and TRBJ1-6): DVKVTQSSRYLVKRTGEKVFLECVQDMDHENMFWYRQDPGLGLRLIYFSYDVKMKEKGDIPEGYSVSREKKERFSLILESASTNQTSMYLCASSPLLSDSPLHFGNGTRLTVT.

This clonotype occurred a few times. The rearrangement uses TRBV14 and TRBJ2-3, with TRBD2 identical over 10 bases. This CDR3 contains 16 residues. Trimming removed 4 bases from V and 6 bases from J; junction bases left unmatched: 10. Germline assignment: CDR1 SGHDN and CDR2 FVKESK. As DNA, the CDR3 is TGTGCCAGCAGCCGCAACCTAGCGGGAGCTGGTGATACGCAGTATTTT. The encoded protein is CASSRNLAGAGDTQYF.

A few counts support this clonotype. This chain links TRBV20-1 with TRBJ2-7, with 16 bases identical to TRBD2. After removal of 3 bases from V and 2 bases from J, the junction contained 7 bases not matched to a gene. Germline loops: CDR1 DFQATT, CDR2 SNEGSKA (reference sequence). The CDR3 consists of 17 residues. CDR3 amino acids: CSARGLAGGLFTYEQYF. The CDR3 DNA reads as TGCAGTGCTAGGGGACTAGCGGGAGGGCTGTTTACCTACGAGCAGTACTTC.

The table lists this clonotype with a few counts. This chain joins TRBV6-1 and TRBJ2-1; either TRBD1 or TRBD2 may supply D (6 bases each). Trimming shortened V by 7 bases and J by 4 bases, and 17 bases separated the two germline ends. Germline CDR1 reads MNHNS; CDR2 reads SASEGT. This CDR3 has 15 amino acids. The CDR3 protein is CASTGWGALYNEQFF. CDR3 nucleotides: TGTGCCAGCACCGGGTGGGGGGCCCTTTACAATGAGCAGTTCTTC.

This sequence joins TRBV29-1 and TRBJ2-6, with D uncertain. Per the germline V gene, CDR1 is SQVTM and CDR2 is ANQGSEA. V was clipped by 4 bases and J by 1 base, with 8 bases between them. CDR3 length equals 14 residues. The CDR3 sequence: CSVGVRSGANVLTF. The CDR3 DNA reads TGCAGCGTTGGGGTGCGGTCTGGGGCCAACGTCCTGACTTTC.

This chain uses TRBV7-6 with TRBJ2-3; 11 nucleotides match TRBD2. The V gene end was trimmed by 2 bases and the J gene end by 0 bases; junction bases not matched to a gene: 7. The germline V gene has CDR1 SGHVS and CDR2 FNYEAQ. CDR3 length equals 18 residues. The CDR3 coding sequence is TGTGCCAGCAGCTTACCGAACCGGACTAGCGGGAGCACAGATACGCAGTATTTT. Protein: CASSLPNRTSGSTDTQYF.

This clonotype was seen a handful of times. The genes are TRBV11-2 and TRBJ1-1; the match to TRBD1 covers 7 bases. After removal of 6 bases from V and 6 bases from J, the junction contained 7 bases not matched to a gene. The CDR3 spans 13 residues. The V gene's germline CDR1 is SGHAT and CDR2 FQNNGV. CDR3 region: CASSEGARAEAFF. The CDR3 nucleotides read TGTGCCAGCAGTGAGGGGGCGCGGGCTGAAGCTTTCTTT.

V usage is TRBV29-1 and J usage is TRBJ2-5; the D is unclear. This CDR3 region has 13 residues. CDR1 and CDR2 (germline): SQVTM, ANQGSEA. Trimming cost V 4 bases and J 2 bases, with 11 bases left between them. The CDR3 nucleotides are TGCAGCGTTGGTGTGAGTAGGCAAGAGACCCAGTACTTC. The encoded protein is CSVGVSRQETQYF.

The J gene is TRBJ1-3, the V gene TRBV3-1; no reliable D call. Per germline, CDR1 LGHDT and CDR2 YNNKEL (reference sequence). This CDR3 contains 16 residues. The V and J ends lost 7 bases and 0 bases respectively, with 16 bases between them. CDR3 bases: TGTGCCAGCACCATAGACGGACTGAACTCTGGAAACACCATATATTTT. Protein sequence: CASTIDGLNSGNTIYF.

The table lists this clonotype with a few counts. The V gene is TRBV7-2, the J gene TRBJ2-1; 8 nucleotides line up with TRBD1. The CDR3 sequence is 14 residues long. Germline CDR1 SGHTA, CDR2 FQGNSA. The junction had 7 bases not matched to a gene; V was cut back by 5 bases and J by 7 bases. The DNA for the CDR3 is TGTGCCAGCAGCCCTCCTAACAGGGGGAATGAGCAGTTCTTC. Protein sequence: CASSPPNRGNEQFF.

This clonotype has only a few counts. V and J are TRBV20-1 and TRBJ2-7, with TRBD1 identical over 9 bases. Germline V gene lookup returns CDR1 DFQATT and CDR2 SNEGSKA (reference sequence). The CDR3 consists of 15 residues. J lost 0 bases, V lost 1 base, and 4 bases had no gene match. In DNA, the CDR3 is TGCAGTGCTAGAGGAGGACAGGGGAGCTCCTACGAGCAGTACTTC. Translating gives CSARGGQGSSYEQYF.

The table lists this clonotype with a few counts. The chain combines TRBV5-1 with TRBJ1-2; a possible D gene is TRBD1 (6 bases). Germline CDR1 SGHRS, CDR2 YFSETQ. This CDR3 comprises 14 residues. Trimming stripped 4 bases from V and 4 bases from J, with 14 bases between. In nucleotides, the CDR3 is TGCGCCAGCAGCGCGACGAGGACAGTCTATGGCTACACCTTC. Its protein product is CASSATRTVYGYTF.

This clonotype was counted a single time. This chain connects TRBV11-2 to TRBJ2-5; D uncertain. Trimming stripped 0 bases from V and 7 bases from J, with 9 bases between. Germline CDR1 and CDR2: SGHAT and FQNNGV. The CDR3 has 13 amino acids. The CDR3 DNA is TGTGCCAGCAGCTTAGATCATGTGGGGACCCAGTACTTC. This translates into CASSLDHVGTQYF.

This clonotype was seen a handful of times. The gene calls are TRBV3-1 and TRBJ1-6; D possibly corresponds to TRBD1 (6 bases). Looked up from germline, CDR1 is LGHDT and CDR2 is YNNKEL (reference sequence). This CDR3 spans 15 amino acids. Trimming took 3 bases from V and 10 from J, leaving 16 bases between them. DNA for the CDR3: TGTGCCAGCAGCCAGGGACACCTAAACGGGTCACCCCTCCACTTT. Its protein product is CASSQGHLNGSPLHF.

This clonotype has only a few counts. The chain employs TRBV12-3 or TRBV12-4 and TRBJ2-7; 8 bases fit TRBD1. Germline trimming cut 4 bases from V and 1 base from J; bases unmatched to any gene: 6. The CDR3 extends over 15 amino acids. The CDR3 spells CASSSQTGASYEQYF. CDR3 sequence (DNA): TGTGCCAGCAGTTCCCAGACAGGGGCGTCCTACGAGCAGTACTTC.

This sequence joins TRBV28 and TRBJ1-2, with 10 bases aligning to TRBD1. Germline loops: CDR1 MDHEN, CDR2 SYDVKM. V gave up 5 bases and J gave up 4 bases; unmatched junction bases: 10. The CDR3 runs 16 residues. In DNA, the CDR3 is TGTGCCAGCAGTCCAGTACAACGGACAGGGGGCTATGGCTACACCTTC. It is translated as CASSPVQRTGGYGYTF.

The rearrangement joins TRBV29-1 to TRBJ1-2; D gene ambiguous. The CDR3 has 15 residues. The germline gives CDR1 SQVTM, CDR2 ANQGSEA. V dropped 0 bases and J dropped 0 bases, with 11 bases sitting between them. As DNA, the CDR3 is TGCAGCGTTGAAGAATCGTTGAACGCTAACTATGGCTACACCTTC. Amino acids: CSVEESLNANYGYTF.